This TCR beta chain was obtained from a study of blood T cell repertoires in COVID-19. Germline V lookup: CDR1 MDHEN, CDR2 SYDVKM. Trimming pared 5 bases from V and 5 bases from J, leaving 16 bases between. The CDR3 runs to 16 residues. The protocol was immunoSEQ multiplex PCR, while the TCRdb copy is restricted to in-frame clones and leaves out a portion. The sample has about 13,000 clones, around 87% seen once. The TCR sequence derives from a human donor with active COVID-19. The donor label of this sample is uncertain. This rearrangement joins TRBV28 to TRBJ1-6, with D possibly matching TRBD1 (6 bases). The sequencing sample was made of peripheral blood. The CDR3 region has the DNA TGTGCCAGCAGTACTGCAGGGGCGCGGGATAATTCACCCCTCCACTTT. Its protein product is CASSTAGARDNSPLHF.